The 13 T cell receptor beta chains in this list originate from one sample, sequenced in a study of cytomegalovirus exposure and HLA in healthy donors. Here immunoSEQ multiplex PCR was the method, and the copy in TCRdb shows in-frame clones only, minus some. The sample has a few hundred thousand clones, more than 75% seen once. Sample: PBMCs. These TCRs come from a woman aged 18-29 years in good health and CMV-seronegative.

The chain recombines TRBV7-2 with TRBJ1-5; 7 bases align to TRBD1. The J segment lost 2 bases and the V segment lost 1 base, leaving 2 bases of the junction unmatched. Germline CDR1 SGHTA, CDR2 FQGNSA. This CDR3 spans 15 amino acids. The CDR3 loop reads CASSLVQGGNQPQHF. The DNA for the CDR3 is TGTGCCAGCAGCTTAGTCCAGGGGGGCAATCAGCCCCAGCATTTT.

This sequence joins TRBV28 and TRBJ2-6, with 12 bases identical to TRBD1. The CDR3 has 17 residues. The trim removed 6 bases at V and 2 bases at J, leaving 5 bases unmatched. Germline assignment: CDR1 MDHEN and CDR2 SYDVKM. The CDR3 sequence: CASRDGTGGAGANVLTF. CDR3 sequence (DNA): TGTGCCAGCAGAGACGGGACAGGGGGCGCTGGGGCCAACGTCCTGACTTTC.

This clone was seen once. Within the sample, other DNA sequences also encode this same CDR3. Here the CDR3 DNA reads TGCAGCGTTGAGGGGGGTACCAAAAACATTCAGTACTTC. It specifies CSVEGGTKNIQYF. The genes are TRBV29-1 and TRBJ2-4; D is perhaps TRBD2 (6 bases). CDR1 and CDR2 from the germline V gene are SQVTM and ANQGSEA. The CDR3 is 13 amino acids. Trimming removed 3 bases from V and 2 bases from J, with 8 bases in between.

This chain links TRBV9 with TRBJ2-5; D gene ambiguous. Germline assignment: CDR1 SGDLS and CDR2 YYNGEE. CDR3 size: 13 residues. V was pared by 3 bases and J by 5 bases, with 11 bases between. The CDR3 here is CASSGWSEETQYF. The CDR3 nucleotides read TGTGCCAGCAGCGGATGGAGTGAGGAGACCCAGTACTTC.

This chain links TRBV30 with TRBJ2-3, with D maybe TRBD2 (6 bases). Trimming left V 4 bases short and J 2 bases short, with 13 bases between. The CDR3 has 14 amino acids. CDR1 and CDR2 from the germline V gene are GTSNPN and SVGIG (reference sequence). The CDR3 reads CAWMSGLITDTQYF. The DNA for the CDR3 is TGTGCCTGGATGTCGGGACTCATCACAGATACGCAGTATTTT. Complete variable domain (other parts from reference TRBV30 and TRBJ2-3): SQTIHQWPATLVQPVGSPLSLECTVEGTSNPNLYWYRQAAGRGLQLLFYSVGIGQISSEVPQNLSASRPQDRQFILSSKKLLLSDSGFYLCAWMSGLITDTQYFGPGTRLTVL.

V and J are TRBV2 and TRBJ2-3; a possible D gene is TRBD1 (7 bases). Germline V gene sequence: CDR1 SNHLY, CDR2 FYNNEI. The CDR3 length is 14 residues. The V gene lost 6 bases and the J gene lost 0 bases, with 10 bases spanning the gap. For the CDR3, the DNA is TGTGCCAGCAGGCGGGACAGAAGCACAGATACGCAGTATTTT. Its translation is CASRRDRSTDTQYF.

This rearrangement joins TRBV29-1 to TRBJ1-2; D remains ambiguous. V lost 4 bases to trimming and J lost 6 bases, with 3 bases between them. The CDR3 length is 9 residues. In germline, CDR1 is SQVTM, CDR2 ANQGSEA. CDR3 protein: CSVADGYTF. The CDR3 nucleotides read TGCAGCGTTGCGGATGGCTACACCTTC.

The chain combines TRBV7-3 with TRBJ2-7; possibly TRBD2 for D (6 bases). Germline V gene lookup returns CDR1 SGHTA and CDR2 FQGTGA. V was shortened by 2 bases and J by 3 bases, with 14 bases between the two germline ends. The CDR3 spans 15 residues. The CDR3 region is CASSLSGGNYYEQYF. The CDR3 nucleotides are TGTGCCAGCAGCTTATCCGGCGGGAACTACTACGAGCAGTACTTC.

The chain joins TRBV18 to TRBJ1-2; TRBD1 aligns across 7 bases. CDR1 is KGHSH and CDR2 is LQKENI in the germline V gene. V trimming: 4 bases; J trimming: 3 bases; junction bases outside the gene matches: 2. The CDR3 covers 13 residues. CDR3 region: CASSQGADYGYTF. As DNA, the CDR3 is TGTGCCAGCTCACAGGGGGCGGACTATGGCTACACCTTC.

The genes are TRBV10-3 and TRBJ2-1; TRBD2 aligns across 9 bases. V shed 6 bases and J 5 bases; nucleotides not matched to a gene: 14. The CDR3 runs to 17 residues. Looked up from germline, CDR1 is ENHRY and CDR2 is SYGVKD. CDR3 protein: CAISVAGVSLGDNEQFF. In DNA, the CDR3 is TGTGCCATCAGCGTAGCGGGAGTTTCATTGGGGGACAATGAGCAGTTCTTC.

The chain is built from TRBV6-4 and TRBJ2-3; 8 bases line up with TRBD2. Germline assignment: CDR1 MRHNA and CDR2 SNTAGT. This CDR3 spans 15 amino acids. V was clipped by 3 bases and J by 3 bases; unmatched bases: 5. CDR3 DNA sequence: TGTGCCAGCAGTGAATCAGCGGGAGAGACAGATACGCAGTATTTT. It codes for CASSESAGETDTQYF.

The sample holds a few counts of this clone. A much larger clone is a single base away; this may be a read error. The same CDR3 also results from other DNA sequences found in this sample. This rearrangement joins TRBV6-4 to TRBJ2-1; 10 positions match TRBD1. Trimming cost V 4 bases and J 1 base; bases outside gene matches: 1. Germline CDR1 and CDR2: MRHNA and SNTAGT. This CDR3 is built from 15 residues. CDR3 sequence: CASSGTGGSYNEQFF. Written as DNA, the CDR3 is TGTGCCAGCAGTGGGACAGGGGGGTCCTACAATGAGCAGTTCTTC.

The count of this clone is one. The chain uses TRBV5-6 and TRBJ2-1, with TRBD1 identical over 10 bases. After removal of 7 bases from V and 1 base from J, the junction contained 14 bases not matched to a gene. Germline V gives CDR1 SGHDT, CDR2 YYEEEE. The CDR3 extends over 18 amino acids. The CDR3 coding sequence is TGTGCCAGCTCCCAAGGGACAGGGGAACTTTGGTCCTACAATGAGCAGTTCTTC. It codes for CASSQGTGELWSYNEQFF.